Below, 4 T cell receptor beta chains from the same sample are listed, as sequenced in a study of beta chain features in type 1 diabetes. Expressed TCRB transcripts were sequenced because the entire RNA isolate underwent reverse transcription. Data came from immunoSEQ multiplex PCR; TCRdb stores just in-frame clones and leaves some out. The table includes hundreds of thousands of clones, around 15% detected once. Input material: naive CD4+ T cells from blood. The receptors shown here come from a man between 18 and 29 years old in good health.

The chain links TRBV5-6 to TRBJ1-5; the D gene is possibly TRBD1 (6 bases). The CDR3 length is 15 residues. The germline gives CDR1 SGHDT, CDR2 YYEEEE. Trimming shortened V by 1 base and J by 2 bases, and 10 bases separated the two germline ends. The DNA for the CDR3 is TGTGCCAGCAGCTTGAGGGGGTACGGCAATCAGCCCCAGCATTTT. It translates to CASSLRGYGNQPQHF.

The gene calls are TRBV9 and TRBJ2-3; TRBD2 aligns across 8 bases. Germline-derived CDR1 and CDR2 are SGDLS and YYNGEE. After removal of 2 bases from V and 6 bases from J, the junction contained 5 bases not matched to a gene. This CDR3 region has 14 residues. The CDR3 bases are TGTGCCAGCAGCGTCATAGCGGGACCGGATACGCAGTATTTT. Its protein product is CASSVIAGPDTQYF.

This clone appeared a few times. The chain combines TRBV28 with TRBJ1-2; D unclear. With 5 bases removed from V and 3 bases from J, the gap between germline ends came to 13 bases. This CDR3 has 14 residues. Germline V gene data show CDR1 as MDHEN and CDR2 as SYDVKM. CDR3 sequence reads: CASSTPSADYGYTF. The DNA for the CDR3 is TGTGCCAGCAGTACACCCTCGGCGGACTATGGCTACACCTTC.

The chain uses TRBV7-9 and TRBJ2-7, with 7 bases that match TRBD2. The germline gives CDR1 SEHNR, CDR2 FQNEAQ (reference sequence). CDR3 length equals 15 residues. The V and J ends lost 3 bases and 3 bases, in that order; junction bases with no gene match: 8. The CDR3 bases are TGTGCCAGCAGCTTCCAGCGGGAAAGGGGCTACGAGCAGTACTTC. Translation gives CASSFQRERGYEQYF.